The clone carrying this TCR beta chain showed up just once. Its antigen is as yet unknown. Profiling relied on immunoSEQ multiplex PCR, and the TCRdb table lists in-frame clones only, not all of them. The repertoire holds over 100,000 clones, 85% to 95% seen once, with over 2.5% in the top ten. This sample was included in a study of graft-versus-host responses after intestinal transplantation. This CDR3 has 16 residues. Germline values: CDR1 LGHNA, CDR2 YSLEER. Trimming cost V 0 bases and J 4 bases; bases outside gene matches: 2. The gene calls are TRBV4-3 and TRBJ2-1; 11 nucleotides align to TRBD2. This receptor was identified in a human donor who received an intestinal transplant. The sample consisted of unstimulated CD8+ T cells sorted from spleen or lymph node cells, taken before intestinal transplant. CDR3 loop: CASSQDGTSGYNEQFF. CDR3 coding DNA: TGCGCCAGCAGCCAAGACGGGACTAGCGGATACAATGAGCAGTTCTTC.